Presented here are 27 T cell receptor beta chains from one specimen sequenced in a study of T cells in pancreatic ductal adenocarcinoma. Selected pancreatic ductal adenocarcinoma patients had undergone surgery without neoadjuvant therapy. Measured with immunoSEQ multiplex PCR; TCRdb has only the in-frame clones, and not every one. The sample has about 31,000 clones; approximately 92% are singletons. Material for sequencing was PBMCs. The receptor source for this set is a human donor with pancreatic ductal adenocarcinoma.

This clone is a singleton in its sample. V usage is TRBV6-5 and J usage is TRBJ2-7, with D perhaps TRBD2 (5 bases). The CDR3 covers 13 residues. Trimming removed 6 bases at V and 5 bases at J, with 14 bases between. Looked up from germline, CDR1 is MNHEY and CDR2 is SVGAGI. CDR3 coding DNA: TGTGCCAGCAGCCGGGGTCGGCAGAACGAGCAGTACTTC. It codes for CASSRGRQNEQYF.

This chain uses TRBV5-1 with TRBJ2-1; D is undetermined. The CDR3 spans 13 residues. Germline-derived CDR1 and CDR2 are SGHRS and YFSETQ. The V end was cut by 4 bases, the J end by 9 bases, with 14 bases between. The CDR3 sequence: CASSAEARSEQFF. The CDR3 region has the DNA TGCGCCAGCAGCGCCGAAGCCCGAAGTGAGCAGTTCTTC.

The rearrangement uses TRBV11-2 and TRBJ2-1; TRBD2 matches at 7 bases. The CDR3 extends over 13 amino acids. V lost 3 bases to trimming and J lost 9 bases; unmatched junction nucleotides: 5. The germline V gene has CDR1 SGHAT and CDR2 FQNNGV. The CDR3 bases are TGTGCCAGCAGCTTGCCCACGGGGGGTGAGCAGTTCTTC. This translates into CASSLPTGGEQFF.

The rearrangement uses TRBV19 and TRBJ2-7; the D gene is possibly TRBD1 (6 bases). This CDR3 is built from 14 residues. Germline V gene data show CDR1 as LNHDA and CDR2 as SQIVND (reference sequence). Trimming removed 4 bases at V and 2 bases at J, with 12 bases between. DNA for the CDR3: TGTGCCAGTAGTACCCACAGGGATCCCTACGAGCAGTACTTC. This translates into CASSTHRDPYEQYF. Combining the CDR3 with reference TRBV19 and TRBJ2-7 gives the whole variable domain DGGITQSPKYLFRKEGQNVTLSCEQNLNHDAMYWYRQDPGQGLRLIYYSQIVNDFQKGDIAEGYSVSREKKESFPLTVTSAQKNPTAFYLCASSTHRDPYEQYFGPGTRLTVT.

The V call is TRBV27, the J call TRBJ2-3, with TRBD2 as a possible D gene (5 bases). V lost 2 bases and J 1 base, leaving 13 bases between the germline ends. Germline V gene lookup returns CDR1 MNHEY and CDR2 SMNVEV (reference sequence). This CDR3 is 16 amino acids long. DNA for the CDR3: TGTGCCAGCAGTTTAAGCCCGGGGTGGGGCACAGATACGCAGTATTTT. It encodes CASSLSPGWGTDTQYF.

This sequence joins TRBV4-1 and TRBJ2-1; 7 bases match TRBD2. The ends lost 4 bases at V and 4 bases at J; junction bases unmatched: 7. CDR3 length: 15 residues. CDR1 and CDR2 (germline): MGHRA, YSYEKL. DNA for the CDR3: TGCGCCAGCAGCCGCAGTTTACTAGCGTACAATGAGCAGTTCTTC. This codes for CASSRSLLAYNEQFF.

The V gene is TRBV25-1, the J gene TRBJ2-1, with D possibly matching TRBD1 (6 bases). Germline CDR1 reads MGHDK; CDR2 reads SYGVNS. This CDR3 is 13 amino acids long. V dropped 2 bases and J dropped 8 bases, with 10 bases sitting between them. CDR3 coding DNA: TGTGCCAGCAGTGAACCTCAGGGGTATGAGCAGTTCTTC. Translation gives CASSEPQGYEQFF.

This clone showed up just a few times. The V call is TRBV11-3, the J call TRBJ1-2; no clear D. This CDR3 has 13 amino acids. Between the trimmed V and J ends, which lost 2 bases and 6 bases, there was a span of 10 bases. The germline gives CDR1 SGHNT, CDR2 YENEEA. The CDR3, as DNA: TGTGCCAGCAGCTTATTTAGGGTGGATGGCTACACCTTC. It is translated as CASSLFRVDGYTF.

This clone came up a few times. The rearrangement links TRBV14 to TRBJ1-2; a weak D match, TRBD1 (6 bases). Between the trimmed V and J ends, which lost 3 bases and 6 bases, there was a span of 11 bases. CDR3 size: 13 residues. CDR1 SGHDN and CDR2 FVKESK come from the germline V gene. The CDR3 DNA reads TGTGCCAGCAGCCACGTCAGGGGAGATGGCTACACCTTC. This translates into CASSHVRGDGYTF.

The genes are TRBV6-6 and TRBJ1-3; no clear D gene. This CDR3 has 14 residues. Trimming cost V 3 bases and J 6 bases, with 12 bases left between them. The germline V gene encodes CDR1 MNHNY and CDR2 SVGAGI (reference sequence). The CDR3 sequence: CASSYQNWANTIYF. The CDR3 DNA sequence: TGTGCCAGCAGTTATCAAAACTGGGCAAACACCATATATTTT.

This chain links TRBV4-3 with TRBJ1-5; no clear D. CDR3 length: 17 residues. In germline, CDR1 is LGHNA, CDR2 YSLEER. V lost 1 base and J 1 base, leaving 14 bases between the germline ends. CDR3 sequence reads: CASSQGLGSLSNQPQHF. CDR3 in DNA: TGCGCCAGCAGCCAAGGGCTCGGCTCTCTCAGCAATCAGCCCCAGCATTTT.

This chain uses TRBV6-1 with TRBJ2-7; D might be TRBD1 (6 bases). The CDR3 has 13 amino acids. The ends were cut back, 8 bases at V and 2 bases at J, with 13 bases in the middle. In germline, CDR1 is MNHNS, CDR2 SASEGT. This CDR3 reads CASEQGLPYEQYF. CDR3 in DNA: TGTGCCAGCGAACAGGGCTTGCCCTACGAGCAGTACTTC.

A word on this clone: Germline is not matched at one junction end, which may reflect a read error. The chain recombines TRBV7-7 with TRBJ2-7, with D perhaps matching TRBD1 or TRBD2 (5 bases each). Germline V gene data show CDR1 as SSHAT and CDR2 as FNYEAQ (reference sequence). This CDR3 spans 13 amino acids. The DNA of the CDR3 is TGTGCTAGCAGCTTAGGACGGGGCCACGAGCAGTACTTC. This gives the protein CASSLGRGHEQYF. The full variable domain, completed using reference TRBV7-7 and TRBJ2-7, is GAGVSQSPRYKVTKRGQDVTLRCDPISSHATLYWYQQALGQGPEFLTYFNYEAQPDKSGLPSDRFSAERPEGSISTLTIQRTEQRDSAMYRCASSLGRGHEQYFGPGTRLTVT.

For the CDR3, the DNA is TGTGCCACCGAGACTGGCAATCAGCCCCAGCATTTT. Protein sequence: CATETGNQPQHF. The chain employs TRBV19 and TRBJ1-5; D gene unclear. Germline CDR1 and CDR2: LNHDA and SQIVND (reference sequence). V lost 10 bases and J lost 2, with 9 bases in between. The CDR3 is 12 residues long.

This clone was observed a single time. The V and J genes are TRBV4-3 and TRBJ2-1; 8 nucleotides match TRBD2. The CDR3 length is 15 residues. The V and J ends lost 4 bases and 9 bases, in that order; junction bases with no gene match: 11. Germline V lookup: CDR1 LGHNA, CDR2 YSLEER. The CDR3 reads CASSPSAGVRGEQFF. The CDR3 DNA sequence: TGCGCCAGCAGCCCTTCAGCGGGAGTTAGGGGTGAGCAGTTCTTC.

The genes are TRBV28 and TRBJ2-7, with 9 bases lining up with TRBD1. Germline V gene sequence: CDR1 MDHEN, CDR2 SYDVKM. J gave up 8 bases and V 5 bases, and 19 bases lay outside the gene matches. The CDR3 totals 17 residues. CDR3 nucleotides: TGTGCCAGCAGTCTACTATCCCTAGGGGGACAGGGCATAAAGCAGTACTTC. Amino acids: CASSLLSLGGQGIKQYF.

V gene TRBV7-2 combines with J gene TRBJ1-2; weak D call: TRBD1 (5 bases). Deletions cut 2 bases from V and 4 bases from J, with 11 bases between. Looked up from germline, CDR1 is SGHTA and CDR2 is FQGNSA. The CDR3 is 14 amino acids. The CDR3 DNA follows: TGTGCCAGCAGCTTAACTCCAGGGTCCTATGGCTACACCTTC. Amino acids: CASSLTPGSYGYTF.

Only one count was recorded for this clone. The chain employs TRBV4-1 and TRBJ2-7; TRBD2 matches 8 bases. The CDR3 contains 18 residues. Germline V gene lookup returns CDR1 MGHRA and CDR2 YSYEKL. J gave up 1 base and V 1 base, and 12 bases lay outside the gene matches. The CDR3 is CASSQGQSISGKSYEQYF. The CDR3 DNA reads TGCGCCAGCAGCCAAGGACAATCCATTAGCGGGAAATCCTACGAGCAGTACTTC.

This clone has just a few counts. The chain employs TRBV7-8 and TRBJ1-4, with no clear D. CDR3 size: 11 residues. The germline CDR1 and CDR2 sequences are SGHVS and FQNEAQ. V was cut by 5 bases and J by 10 bases, with 8 bases left in between. The CDR3 bases are TGTGCCAGCAGCCTCTCAAGAAAACTGTTTTTT. It translates to CASSLSRKLFF. Full variable domain (outside the CDR3, taken from reference TRBV7-8 and TRBJ1-4): GAGVSQSPRYKVAKRGQDVALRCDPISGHVSLFWYQQALGQGPEFLTYFQNEAQLDKSGLPSDRFFAERPEGSVSTLKIQRTQQEDSAVYLCASSLSRKLFFGSGTQLSVL.

This clone showed up just once. This chain connects TRBV7-8 to TRBJ1-1; D remains ambiguous. The V gene lost 4 bases and the J gene lost 5 bases, with 14 bases spanning the gap. This CDR3 has 14 residues. Germline V gives CDR1 SGHVS, CDR2 FQNEAQ. DNA of the CDR3: TGTGCCAGCAGCTCTGGACGGGTCCGGACTGAAGCTTTCTTT. Protein sequence: CASSSGRVRTEAFF.

This chain links TRBV11-3 with TRBJ2-2, with D unclear. The CDR3 covers 16 residues. The V gene's germline CDR1 is SGHNT and CDR2 YENEEA. Deletions cut 0 bases from V and 0 bases from J, with 8 bases between. The CDR3, as DNA: TGTGCCAGCAGCTTAGAGACGGGCCCGAACACCGGGGAGCTGTTTTTT. Protein: CASSLETGPNTGELFF.

The chain links TRBV6-6 to TRBJ2-1; 10 nucleotides line up with TRBD2. Germline CDR1 and CDR2: MNHNY and SVGAGI (reference sequence). V lost 6 bases and J lost 2; bases outside the gene matches: 4. The CDR3 spans 15 residues. The CDR3 reads CASRPSGSAYNEQFF. In nucleotides, the CDR3 is TGTGCCAGCAGGCCTAGCGGGAGCGCCTACAATGAGCAGTTCTTC.

This chain joins TRBV6-5 and TRBJ2-7; weak D call: TRBD1 (6 bases). CDR1 MNHEY and CDR2 SVGAGI come from the germline V gene. The V gene lost 7 bases and the J gene lost 4 bases, with 17 bases spanning the gap. This CDR3 is built from 14 residues. CDR3 nucleotide sequence: TGTGCCAGCACCCTACTTGACAGGCTATACGAGCAGTACTTC. It yields the protein CASTLLDRLYEQYF.

This clone appeared a single time. The CDR3 coding sequence is TGCGCCAGCAGCCCCACAGAGCTTATGTGGTACTTC. This sequence encodes CASSPTELMWYF. This chain links TRBV5-1 with TRBJ2-7, with D uncertain. CDR3 length: 12 amino acids. V lost 4 bases and J 12 bases, leaving 17 bases between the germline ends. Germline V gene data show CDR1 as SGHRS and CDR2 as YFSETQ.

J is TRBJ2-1 and V is TRBV9, with unresolved D. Deletions cut 3 bases from V and 9 bases from J, with 16 bases between. This CDR3 contains 14 residues. CDR1 is SGDLS and CDR2 is YYNGEE in the germline V gene. The CDR3 nucleotides are TGTGCCAGCAGCGCAAGCGTATACTCGGCTGAGCAGTTCTTC. This gives the protein CASSASVYSAEQFF.

The rearrangement joins TRBV5-1 to TRBJ2-1, with TRBD2 identical over 10 bases. In germline, CDR1 is SGHRS, CDR2 YFSETQ. V was pared by 0 bases and J by 6 bases, with 9 bases of the junction left unmatched. CDR3 size: 17 residues. In DNA form, the CDR3 reads TGCGCCAGCAGCTTGGAGGCTAGCGGGAGCTTAGGCAATGAGCAGTTCTTC. The encoded protein is CASSLEASGSLGNEQFF.

The chain has TRBV29-1 and TRBJ1-3, with D perhaps TRBD1 (6 bases). Trimming took 6 bases from V and 0 from J, leaving 18 bases between them. CDR1 is SQVTM and CDR2 is ANQGSEA in the germline V gene. The CDR3 length is 16 residues. As DNA, the CDR3 is TGCAGCGTCGCCGAACGAACAGGGATCTCTGGAAACACCATATATTTT. Encoded protein: CSVAERTGISGNTIYF.